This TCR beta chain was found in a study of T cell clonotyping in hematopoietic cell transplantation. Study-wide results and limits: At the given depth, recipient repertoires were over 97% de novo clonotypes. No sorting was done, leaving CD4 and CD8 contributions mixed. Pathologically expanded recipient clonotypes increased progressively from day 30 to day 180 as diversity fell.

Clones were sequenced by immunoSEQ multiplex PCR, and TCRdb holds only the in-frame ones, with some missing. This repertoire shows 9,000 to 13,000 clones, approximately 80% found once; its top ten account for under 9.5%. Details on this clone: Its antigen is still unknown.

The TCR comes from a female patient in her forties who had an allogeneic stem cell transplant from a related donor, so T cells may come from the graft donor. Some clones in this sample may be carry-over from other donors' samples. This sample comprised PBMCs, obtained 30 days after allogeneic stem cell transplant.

For the CDR3, the DNA is TGTGCCTGGACTCGGACAGACGGAAACACCATATATTTT. It yields the protein CAWTRTDGNTIYF. The rearrangement links TRBV30 to TRBJ1-3; D is perhaps TRBD1 (6 bases). CDR3 size: 13 residues. V lost 4 bases and J lost 4, with 11 bases in between. CDR1 is GTSNPN and CDR2 is SVGIG in the germline V gene (reference sequence).